Listed below are T cell receptor beta chains from one sample, sequenced in a study of PD-1 blockade in classical Hodgkin lymphoma. Clones were sequenced by immunoSEQ multiplex PCR, and TCRdb holds only the in-frame ones, with some missing. The sample holds 34,000 or so clones, around 90% seen once. The sequencing here drew on CD4+ T cells from blood, taken before the fourth cycle of nivolumab. These receptor sequences come from a human donor with classical Hodgkin lymphoma. Each CDR3 is given with its conserved first and last residue. Fields, in order: V gene, J gene, clone size, D gene, CDR3 protein, CDR3 DNA. A D gene is named only where the DNA matches it firmly. Not all rows give a size; the values are once, few, many and, for expanded clones, a class.

TRBV11-2	TRBJ2-7	NA	NA	CASSVWLDPGRLYEQYF	TGTGCCAGCAGCGTTTGGCTGGATCCCGGCCGACTCTACGAGCAGTACTTC
TRBV19	TRBJ2-7	NA	NA	CASAWGLEGVYEQYF	TGTGCCAGTGCCTGGGGCCTAGAGGGTGTCTACGAGCAGTACTTC
TRBV10-1	TRBJ2-3	NA	TRBD2	CASSRAGATDTQYF	TGCGCCAGCAGCCGAGCGGGAGCCACAGATACGCAGTATTTT
TRBV19	TRBJ2-2	NA	NA	CASSILRLVAAGELFF	TGTGCCAGTAGTATATTACGCCTAGTGGCTGCCGGGGAGCTGTTTTTT
TRBV7-9	TRBJ1-2	NA	NA	CASSFSRQDQYGYTF	TGTGCCAGCAGCTTTTCTCGACAGGACCAGTATGGCTACACCTTC
TRBV27	TRBJ2-1	NA	TRBD2	CASSLGLAGVVVGNEQFF	TGTGCCAGCAGTTTGGGACTAGCGGGAGTTGTCGTTGGCAATGAGCAGTTCTTC
TRBV5-1	TRBJ1-5	NA	NA	CASRLGLLSNQPQHF	TGCGCCAGCAGATTAGGACTGCTGAGCAATCAGCCCCAGCATTTT
TRBV10-2	TRBJ2-7	NA	NA	CASRPPGAPYEQYF	TGCGCCAGCAGGCCCCCCGGGGCCCCCTACGAGCAGTACTTC
TRBV7-3	TRBJ2-1	NA	TRBD2	CASSPASRASGIYEQFF	TGTGCCAGCAGCCCCGCCTCACGGGCTAGCGGGATCTATGAGCAGTTCTTC
TRBV18	TRBJ2-7	NA	NA	CASSRQDGSRREEQYF	TGTGCCAGCTCAAGACAAGACGGGAGTCGGAGGGAAGAGCAGTACTTC
TRBV19	TRBJ2-7	NA	TRBD2	CASRQTSGRFYEQYF	TGTGCCAGTCGCCAGACTAGCGGGAGGTTCTACGAGCAGTACTTC
TRBV30	TRBJ2-5	once	NA	CAWGSGHIGETQYF	TGTGCCTGGGGGAGTGGGCATATTGGGGAGACCCAGTACTTC
TRBV30	TRBJ2-3	NA	NA	CAWSGTRRSDTQYF	TGTGCCTGGAGTGGGACCCGTCGTTCAGATACGCAGTATTTT
TRBV7-9	TRBJ1-5	NA	TRBD1	CASGKGAYQPQHF	TGTGCCAGCGGGAAGGGGGCCTATCAGCCCCAGCATTTT
TRBV10-3	TRBJ1-2	NA	NA	CAIGANRAGGYTF	TGTGCCATCGGTGCTAATAGGGCGGGTGGCTACACCTTC
TRBV19	TRBJ2-7	once	TRBD2	CASSIGTSATYEQYF	TGTGCCAGTAGTATCGGGACTAGCGCTACCTACGAGCAGTACTTC
TRBV28	TRBJ1-2	NA	NA	CASSTPMGNYGYTF	TGTGCCAGCAGCACCCCTATGGGGAACTATGGCTACACCTTC
TRBV5-1	TRBJ2-7	NA	TRBD2	CASRGLAGSSYEQYF	TGCGCCAGCAGGGGACTAGCGGGCAGCTCCTACGAGCAGTACTTC
TRBV28	TRBJ2-3	NA	TRBD2	CASSLTSGLFGTDTQYF	TGTGCCAGCAGTTTGACTAGCGGGCTTTTTGGCACAGATACGCAGTATTTT
TRBV28	TRBJ1-4	NA	TRBD1	CASSYLGTGYNEKLFF	TGTGCCAGCAGTTACCTCGGGACAGGTTATAATGAAAAACTGTTTTTT
TRBV29-1	TRBJ2-7	NA	TRBD1	CSVLSGTGYHEQYF	TGCAGCGTGCTATCAGGGACAGGGTACCACGAGCAGTACTTC
TRBV29-1	TRBJ1-1	NA	NA	CSVELLVRAGTEAFF	TGCAGCGTTGAATTATTGGTTCGAGCTGGCACTGAAGCTTTCTTT
TRBV19	TRBJ1-6	NA	NA	CASSMEYNSPLHF	TGTGCCAGTAGTATGGAGTATAATTCACCCCTCCACTTT
TRBV27	TRBJ1-5	NA	NA	CASRAWDQPQHF	TGTGCCAGCAGGGCCTGGGATCAGCCCCAGCATTTT
TRBV5-6	TRBJ2-7	NA	NA	CASSFKSYRMESNPKQYF	TGTGCCAGCAGCTTTAAATCTTATAGAATGGAGAGTAACCCCAAGCAGTACTTC
TRBV10-3	TRBJ2-3	NA	TRBD2	CAISPGLAGVGDTQYF	TGTGCCATCAGTCCGGGACTAGCGGGAGTCGGAGATACGCAGTATTTT
TRBV5-1	TRBJ2-2	NA	NA	CASSNRRDTGELFF	TGCGCCAGCAGCAATCGTAGGGACACCGGGGAGCTGTTTTTT
TRBV7-6	TRBJ1-1	NA	NA	CASSLAGGMNTEAFF	TGTGCCAGCAGCTTAGCAGGAGGAATGAACACTGAAGCTTTCTTT
TRBV5-6	TRBJ2-1	NA	TRBD1	CASSISKDRDGNEQFF	TGTGCCAGCAGTATCTCCAAGGACAGGGATGGCAATGAGCAGTTCTTC